These T cell receptor beta chains were read from a single sample in a study of cytomegalovirus exposure and HLA in healthy donors. The data were produced by immunoSEQ multiplex PCR, yet TCRdb's version contains in-frame clones alone and is incomplete. Its table records about 110,000 clones. The sample consisted of PBMCs. These receptors were collected from a man aged 30 to 39 in good health and CMV-seronegative. The CDR3 runs from the conserved cysteine through the conserved F or W. The order of the fields is J gene, D gene, V gene, CDR3 protein, CDR3 DNA. The D gene is left open where the match is weak.

TRBJ1-2 | . | TRBV30 | CAWSGGPRRTF | TGTGCCTGGAGTGGCGGGCCTAGGAGAACCTTC
TRBJ1-1 | TRBD1 | TRBV7-9 | CASSFYRGSEAFF | TGTGCCAGCAGCTTTTACAGGGGAAGTGAAGCTTTCTTT
TRBJ1-6 | TRBD1 | TRBV6-6 | CASRDRVSPLHF | TGTGCCAGCAGGGACAGGGTTTCACCCCTCCACTTT
TRBJ2-4 | . | TRBV7-6 | CASSLDLGPAKNIQYF | TGTGCCAGCAGCTTAGATCTGGGGCCAGCCAAAAACATTCAGTACTTC
TRBJ1-4 | . | TRBV5-4 | CASSLEVRSEKLFF | TGTGCCAGCAGCTTGGAGGTGCGGAGTGAAAAACTGTTTTTT
TRBJ2-3 | TRBD2 | TRBV7-3 | CASSLRGGFADTQYF | TGTGCCAGCAGCTTAAGGGGGGGATTCGCAGATACGCAGTATTTT
TRBJ2-1 | . | TRBV6-1 | CASSANYNEQFF | TGTGCCAGCAGTGCTAACTACAATGAGCAGTTCTTC
TRBJ2-7 | TRBD2 | TRBV4-1 | CASSQGTSGGTYEQYF | TGCGCCAGCAGCCAAGGGACTAGCGGGGGGACGTACGAGCAGTACTTC
TRBJ2-1 | TRBD1 | TRBV7-8 | CASSSLGTGYGSEQFF | TGTGCCAGCAGCTCACTTGGGACAGGGTACGGTAGTGAGCAGTTCTTC
TRBJ2-5 | TRBD2 | TRBV29-1 | CSGGGLAGGRETQYF | TGCAGCGGGGGGGGACTAGCGGGGGGCCGAGAGACCCAGTACTTC
TRBJ2-7 | . | TRBV18 | CASSPPFGTASYEQYF | TGTGCCAGCTCACCACCGTTCGGGACTGCGTCCTACGAGCAGTACTTC
TRBJ2-3 | TRBD2 | TRBV6-6 | CASSLAGVDTQYF | TGTGCCAGCAGTTTAGCGGGGGTGGATACGCAGTATTTT
TRBJ1-5 | TRBD1 | TRBV4-1 | CASSQDGTGIQPQHF | TGCGCCAGCAGCCAAGACGGGACAGGGATACAGCCCCAGCATTTT
TRBJ2-1 | TRBD2 | TRBV7-2 | CASSSRLAGGPFYNEQFF | TGTGCCAGCAGCTCGCGACTAGCGGGGGGGCCATTCTACAATGAGCAGTTCTTC
TRBJ2-4 | TRBD1 | TRBV5-4 | CASSSGTDKNIQYF | TGTGCCAGCAGTTCCGGGACAGACAAAAACATTCAGTACTTC
TRBJ1-2 | TRBD1 | TRBV4-1 | CASSQGMPGGFVYGYTF | TGCGCCAGCAGCCAAGGGATGCCAGGGGGCTTCGTCTATGGCTACACCTTC
TRBJ2-1 | . | TRBV7-3 | CASSLLGDSDNEQFF | TGTGCCAGCAGCTTACTAGGGGATTCGGACAATGAGCAGTTCTTC
TRBJ2-5 | TRBD1 | TRBV27 | CASSSKPGTGPYQETQYF | TGTGCCAGCAGCTCAAAACCAGGGACAGGGCCATACCAAGAGACCCAGTACTTC
TRBJ2-5 | TRBD2 | TRBV5-4 | CASSLASGGFQGTQYF | TGTGCCAGCAGCTTGGCTAGCGGGGGGTTTCAGGGGACCCAGTACTTC
TRBJ2-3 | TRBD1 | TRBV6-1 | CASSGQGKTDTQYF | TGTGCCAGCAGCGGACAGGGGAAGACAGATACGCAGTATTTT
TRBJ2-3 | . | TRBV28 | CASSLAGFSTDTQYF | TGTGCCAGCAGTTTGGCGGGGTTTAGCACAGATACGCAGTATTTT
TRBJ2-3 | . | TRBV19 | CASGTSRDSRRGTDTQYF | TGTGCCAGTGGGACTTCCCGGGACTCCCGGAGGGGCACAGATACGCAGTATTTT
TRBJ1-1 | . | TRBV28 | CASCPGGNTEAFF | TGTGCCAGCTGCCCCGGCGGGAACACTGAAGCTTTCTTT
TRBJ1-1 | TRBD1 | TRBV6-4 | CASSGIQGAWAEAFF | TGTGCCAGCAGTGGAATCCAGGGGGCTTGGGCTGAAGCTTTCTTT
TRBJ2-6 | . | TRBV6-5 | CASSPWGAGANVLTF | TGTGCCAGCAGCCCATGGGGGGCTGGGGCCAACGTCCTGACTTTC
TRBJ2-7 | . | TRBV10-3 | CAISEAFGQMQYF | TGTGCCATCAGTGAGGCATTCGGACAGATGCAGTACTTC
TRBJ2-7 | . | TRBV11-2 | CASSLSDKYEQYF | TGTGCCAGCAGCTTATCTGACAAGTACGAGCAGTACTTC
TRBJ1-2 | . | TRBV5-1 | CASSFTRSYGYTF | TGTGCCAGCAGCTTCACCCGGAGCTATGGCTACACCTTC
TRBJ1-5 | . | TRBV27 | CASSFGMGNQPQHF | TGTGCCAGCAGTTTTGGCATGGGCAATCAGCCCCAGCATTTT
TRBJ2-7 | TRBD1 | TRBV2 | CASGDSYEQYF | TGTGCCAGCGGGGACAGCTACGAGCAGTACTTC
TRBJ2-3 | . | TRBV5-1 | CASSSSLSPVPLIDTQYF | TGCGCCAGCAGCTCCTCACTTTCACCTGTTCCCTTAATAGATACGCAGTATTTT
TRBJ2-4 | TRBD1 | TRBV7-9 | CASSHPGQGRDIQYF | TGTGCCAGCAGCCACCCGGGACAGGGAAGGGACATTCAGTACTTC
TRBJ2-1 | . | TRBV27 | CASSRLSSYNEQFF | TGTGCCAGCAGTAGACTCTCGTCCTACAATGAGCAGTTCTTC
TRBJ2-5 | TRBD2 | TRBV10-3 | CAISESPRGVQETQYF | TGTGCCATCAGTGAGTCGCCCCGGGGGGTCCAAGAGACCCAGTACTTC
TRBJ1-5 | . | TRBV6-1 | CASSERWWGPAF | TGTGCCAGCAGTGAAAGGTGGTGGGGCCCCGCTTTT
TRBJ2-5 | . | TRBV7-7 | CASSDPTGSQETQYF | TGTGCCAGCAGCGACCCGACAGGCAGTCAAGAGACCCAGTACTTC
TRBJ1-4 | . | TRBV28 | CASSPPGGGGEKLFF | TGTGCCAGCAGCCCACCGGGGGGGGGCGGTGAAAAACTGTTTTTT
TRBJ2-2 | TRBD2 | TRBV5-4 | CASSLAGTSGGANTGELFF | TGTGCCAGCAGCTTGGCCGGGACTAGCGGGGGGGCGAACACCGGGGAGCTGTTTTTT
TRBJ1-2 | . | TRBV4-1 | CASSQDWLTNYGYTF | TGCGCCAGCAGCCAAGATTGGCTGACTAACTATGGCTACACCTTC